This T cell receptor (beta chain) was obtained from a study of CD8+ T cells in alopecia areata. Study-level information: A regimen of oral tofacitinib, 5 to 10 mg twice daily, was given to treated patients. Tofacitinib administration persisted for 6 to 18 months, succeeded by 6 months off drug. Overall study results and limits: Shared TCR sequences were less clear between patients than in mice, possibly partly from HLA diversity. Lesional scalp exceeded normal scalp in clonality, especially in alopecia totalis/universalis.

Lesional scalp punch biopsies and peripheral blood were collected from alopecia areata patients. The CDR3 extends over 15 amino acids. Trimming at V came to 1 base and at J to 8 bases, leaving 4 bases not matched to a gene. CDR1 and CDR2 (germline): SNHLY, FYNNEI. Sequencing templates came from extracted RNA that was reverse transcribed into cDNA. Clones were sequenced by immunoSEQ multiplex PCR, and TCRdb holds only the in-frame ones, with some missing. The sample has about 12,000 clones; 50% to 65% are singletons. Remarks on this clone: What it recognizes is unknown.

Sequencing was performed on skin. The rearrangement uses TRBV2 and TRBJ2-1; 11 bases are shared with TRBD2. The clonotype comes from a human donor with alopecia areata. The CDR3 DNA is TGTGCCAGCAGTGAAGATAGCGGGGGGGCACATGAGCAGTTCTTC. It is translated as CASSEDSGGAHEQFF.